Following are 28 T cell receptor beta chains from one sample sequenced in a study of T cell repertoires in cytomegalovirus infection. MiXCR, run by TCRdb on the reads, gives a single entry per CDR3 protein. The sample lists roughly 500,000 distinct CDR3 sequences, more than 15% occurring once. Sequencing was carried out using CD8+ T cells from PBMCs. These TCRs come from a human donor in good health (CMV status not recorded). Some clones in this sample may be carry-over from other donors' samples.

This clonotype has at least ten counts. The chain combines TRBV11-2 with TRBJ1-1; 7 bases are shared with TRBD1. The germline V gene encodes CDR1 SGHAT and CDR2 FQNNGV. J was trimmed by 2 bases and V by 3 bases; bases with no gene match: 18. CDR3 length: 19 residues. In DNA form, the CDR3 reads TGTGCCAGCAGCTTGTGGGGGCGGAGAGGGGGCGCGACTAACACTGAAGCTTTCTTT. It yields the protein CASSLWGRRGGATNTEAFF.

This rearrangement joins TRBV5-4 to TRBJ2-5; 16 nucleotides agree with TRBD2. V lost 4 bases and J lost 5; bases outside the gene matches: 8. Germline CDR1 SGHNT, CDR2 YYREEE (reference sequence). This CDR3 has 17 amino acids. The CDR3, as DNA: TGTGCCAGCAGCCCGGGGACTAGCGGGAGGGCCGCCGAGACCCAGTACTTC. Encoded protein: CASSPGTSGRAAETQYF.

V gene TRBV29-1 combines with J gene TRBJ2-2, with 8 bases fitting TRBD2. CDR1 and CDR2 (germline): SQVTM, ANQGSEA. The CDR3 contains 15 residues. Trimming took 5 bases from V and 3 from J; bases not matched to a gene: 8. The CDR3 bases are TGCAGCGTTTCCACTAGCGGCCGATACACCGGGGAGCTGTTTTTT. It specifies CSVSTSGRYTGELFF.

The table lists this clonotype with many counts. The chain couples TRBV28 to TRBJ1-1; D uncertain. V was pared by 1 base and J by 2 bases, with 20 bases between. Germline V lookup: CDR1 MDHEN, CDR2 SYDVKM. This CDR3 is 18 amino acids long. The CDR3 sequence: CASSLYFETLKGNTEAFF. CDR3 DNA: TGTGCCAGCAGTTTATATTTTGAGACACTAAAAGGTAACACTGAAGCTTTCTTT.

This clonotype has just a few counts. V and J are TRBV5-1 and TRBJ2-7; 7 nucleotides align to TRBD1. V shed 4 bases, J shed 4 bases, and the junction held 14 bases outside the gene matches. The CDR3 has 16 residues. Germline values: CDR1 SGHRS, CDR2 YFSETQ. The CDR3 DNA is TGCGCCAGCAGCGAGGACAGGCCCACTCCGTTTTACGAGCAGTACTTC. This codes for CASSEDRPTPFYEQYF.

V is TRBV28 and J is TRBJ1-1; D remains unclear. Looked up from germline, CDR1 is MDHEN and CDR2 is SYDVKM. This CDR3 is 16 amino acids long. V was trimmed by 4 bases and J by 8 bases, leaving 23 bases between them. This CDR3 reads CASSSVPQIEHWEAFF. CDR3 DNA sequence: TGTGCCAGCAGTTCGGTACCCCAAATCGAACACTGGGAAGCTTTCTTT. Full variable domain (outside the CDR3, taken from reference TRBV28 and TRBJ1-1): DVKVTQSSRYLVKRTGEKVFLECVQDMDHENMFWYRQDPGLGLRLIYFSYDVKMKEKGDIPEGYSVSREKKERFSLILESASTNQTSMYLCASSSVPQIEHWEAFFGQGTRLTVV.

This clonotype was seen repeatedly, ten times or more. V and J are TRBV12-3 or TRBV12-4 and TRBJ2-1; perhaps TRBD2 as D (7 bases). The germline V and J ends were trimmed by 3 bases and 7 bases, with 13 bases remaining between them. This CDR3 comprises 14 residues. This CDR3 reads CASSFEGGRNEQFF. As DNA, the CDR3 is TGTGCCAGCAGTTTCGAGGGGGGGCGAAATGAGCAGTTCTTC.

This clonotype was picked up many times. The chain recombines TRBV28 with TRBJ2-3; 10 bases fit TRBD2. The germline gives CDR1 MDHEN, CDR2 SYDVKM. The J segment lost 2 bases and the V segment lost 5 bases, leaving 10 bases of the junction unmatched. This CDR3 comprises 17 residues. In nucleotides, the CDR3 is TGTGCCAGCAGTAAAAACCTAGCGGGAGCTTACACAGATACGCAGTATTTT. It translates to CASSKNLAGAYTDTQYF.

This clonotype came up many times. The rearrangement uses TRBV27 and TRBJ2-7; D might be TRBD1 or TRBD2, each matching 5 bases. V gave up 0 bases and J gave up 3 bases, with 15 bases separating them. This CDR3 spans 16 amino acids. Looked up from germline, CDR1 is MNHEY and CDR2 is SMNVEV (reference sequence). Here the CDR3 DNA reads TGTGCCAGCAGTTTATCCAGAGGGGATTTGAGCTACGAGCAGTACTTC. It translates to CASSLSRGDLSYEQYF.

A remark on this clonotype: This may stem from a read error, because a much larger clone lies one nucleotide away. The V and J genes are TRBV24-1 and TRBJ2-1; D might be TRBD2 (7 bases). The CDR3 is 13 amino acids. Germline loops: CDR1 KGHDR, CDR2 SFDVKD. Trimming shortened V by 4 bases and J by 12 bases, and 15 bases separated the two germline ends. The CDR3 coding sequence is TGTGCCACCAGTGAGGGGGGGGCTCCCGTGCAGTTCTTC. Translating it yields CATSEGGAPVQFF.

To note about this clonotype: Relative to the germline gene, one junction end is altered; a read error may explain this. This chain links TRBV27 with TRBJ2-2; 9 bases align to TRBD1. The germline V gene encodes CDR1 MNHEY and CDR2 SMNVEV (reference sequence). This CDR3 comprises 18 residues. The CDR3: CASSPEPSQGAHTGELFF. CDR3 DNA: TGTGCCAGCAGTCCTGAACCCTCACAGGGGGCGCATACCGGTGAGCTGTTTTTT.

This clonotype occurred many times. The chain recombines TRBV28 with TRBJ2-7; 7 bases agree with TRBD2. The V segment lost 8 bases and the J segment 7 bases; nucleotides outside the gene matches: 14. The CDR3 length is 14 residues. The germline CDR1 and CDR2 sequences are MDHEN and SYDVKM. CDR3 in DNA: TGTGCCAGCTCAAATAGGGGACTACCAGGAGAGCAGTACTTC. Protein product: CASSNRGLPGEQYF.

This clonotype was seen at least ten times. The junction and the germline gene differ at one end; a read error may be behind it. CDR3 amino acids: CASSPGLGTDTQYF. CDR3 DNA: TGTGCTAGCAGCCCGGGACTAGGTACAGATACGCAGTATTTT. This chain links TRBV7-9 with TRBJ2-3; 8 bases agree with TRBD2. The CDR3 is 14 amino acids. Germline CDR1 is SEHNR and CDR2 is FQNEAQ (reference sequence).

On this clonotype itself: At one end, the junction sequence differs from germline, possibly due to a read error. The chain recombines TRBV7-4 with TRBJ2-7; a possible D gene is TRBD2 (6 bases). The CDR3 has 15 amino acids. Germline CDR1 and CDR2: SGHVT and SQSDAQ. The CDR3 loop is CASSPAGGGPYERYF. The CDR3 nucleotides read TGTGCCAGCAGCCCCGCTGGGGGAGGCCCTTACGAGCGGTACTTC.

Notes on this clonotype: This may arise from a read error, as a much more abundant clone is one base away. This chain connects TRBV6-1 to TRBJ1-1; D unclear. Per the germline V gene, CDR1 is MNHNS and CDR2 is SASEGT. CDR3 length: 15 residues. V gave up 3 bases and J gave up 6 bases, with 17 bases separating them. The CDR3: CASSDRMGWSAEAFF. The CDR3 bases are TGTGCCAGCAGTGATCGGATGGGATGGTCAGCTGAAGCTTTCTTT.

This clonotype was picked up a small number of times. CDR3 protein: CASSYGDGTEAFF. As DNA, the CDR3 is TGTGCCAGCAGTTACGGGGACGGCACTGAAGCTTTCTTT. The chain links TRBV6-5 to TRBJ1-1; D perhaps matches TRBD1 (5 bases). CDR3 size: 13 residues. The germline CDR1 and CDR2 sequences are MNHEY and SVGAGI. V shed 2 bases and J shed 4 bases, with 8 bases lying between them.

There are many counts of this clonotype. This chain links TRBV7-8 with TRBJ2-7; 10 positions match TRBD1. J was trimmed by 4 bases and V by 5 bases; bases with no gene match: 5. The CDR3 is made up of 14 amino acids. The V gene's germline CDR1 is SGHVS and CDR2 FQNEAQ. The CDR3 sequence: CASSHGQGEYEQYF. The CDR3 region has the DNA TGTGCCAGCAGCCATGGACAGGGGGAATACGAGCAGTACTTC.

This clonotype was seen repeatedly, ten times or more. This chain uses TRBV7-2 with TRBJ1-2; TRBD1 matches at 10 bases. Germline lookup yields CDR1 SGHTA and CDR2 FQGNSA. The CDR3 extends over 13 amino acids. The V gene end was trimmed by 6 bases and the J gene end by 7 bases; junction bases not matched to a gene: 5. The CDR3 nucleotides read TGTGCCAGCAGTCTCGACAGGGGGCTTGGCTACACCTTC. It yields the protein CASSLDRGLGYTF.

The sample holds many counts of this clonotype. The V call is TRBV6-5, the J call TRBJ2-7; tentatively, D is TRBD2 (6 bases). Germline loops: CDR1 MNHEY, CDR2 SVGAGI. This CDR3 comprises 14 residues. V was shortened by 0 bases and J by 3 bases, with 9 bases between the two germline ends. The CDR3: CASSYSVEGYEQYF. The CDR3 nucleotides are TGTGCCAGCAGTTACTCGGTGGAGGGCTACGAGCAGTACTTC.

The chain is built from TRBV9 and TRBJ2-7; 7 bases line up with TRBD2. The CDR3 spans 14 residues. V was clipped by 3 bases and J by 3 bases; unmatched bases: 6. Germline CDR1 reads SGDLS; CDR2 reads YYNGEE. DNA of the CDR3: TGTGCCAGCAGCGGCGGGGGTAGCTACTACGAGCAGTACTTC. It yields the protein CASSGGGSYYEQYF.

This clonotype appeared many times. The chain couples TRBV7-8 to TRBJ2-4; 13 nucleotides agree with TRBD2. The CDR3 sequence is 18 residues long. Germline V gene sequence: CDR1 SGHVS, CDR2 FQNEAQ. Trimming at V came to 4 bases and at J to 0 bases, leaving 6 bases not matched to a gene. CDR3 in amino acids: CASSSGLAGNLAKNIQYF. DNA of the CDR3: TGTGCCAGCAGCTCGGGACTAGCGGGGAACCTAGCCAAAAACATTCAGTACTTC. Variable domain in full (rest from reference TRBV7-8 and TRBJ2-4): GAGVSQSPRYKVAKRGQDVALRCDPISGHVSLFWYQQALGQGPEFLTYFQNEAQLDKSGLPSDRFFAERPEGSVSTLKIQRTQQEDSAVYLCASSSGLAGNLAKNIQYFGAGTRLSVL.

The CDR3 is CASSQAESSGREEQYF. Written as DNA, the CDR3 is TGTGCCAGCAGCCAAGCGGAGTCTAGCGGGAGGGAAGAGCAGTACTTC. The chain links TRBV4-2 to TRBJ2-7; 12 bases are shared with TRBD2. With 1 base clipped from V and 7 bases from J, the junction kept 8 bases outside the gene matches. The CDR3 contains 16 residues. Per germline, CDR1 LGHNA and CDR2 YNFKEQ.

This clonotype was seen a handful of times. The rearrangement uses TRBV6-6 and TRBJ2-3; D gene unclear. CDR1 MNHNY and CDR2 SVGAGI come from the germline V gene (reference sequence). CDR3 length: 15 amino acids. V was trimmed by 5 bases and J by 5 bases, leaving 17 bases between them. In DNA, the CDR3 is TGTGCCAGCAGTCCTCTTAAAAGGGTTGGAGATACGCAGTATTTT. Translated: CASSPLKRVGDTQYF.

J is TRBJ2-2 and V is TRBV13; D possibly matches TRBD1 or TRBD2 (5 bases each). V was cut by 4 bases and J by 9 bases, with 9 bases left in between. CDR1 and CDR2 (germline): PRHDT, FYEKMQ (reference sequence). CDR3 length equals 12 residues. In DNA form, the CDR3 reads TGTGCCAGCAGCTCGAGGGGCCGGGAGCTGTTTTTT. Translation: CASSSRGRELFF.

The gene calls are TRBV19 and TRBJ2-7; D possibly uses TRBD1 or TRBD2 (5 bases each). The CDR3 sequence is 14 residues long. V lost 3 bases and J lost 6, with 15 bases in between. From germline, CDR1 is LNHDA and CDR2 SQIVND (reference sequence). For the CDR3, the DNA is TGTGCCAGTAGTATCACTGACGGGGCGGGCGAGCAGTACTTC. Its translation is CASSITDGAGEQYF. The entire variable domain, with the rest obtained from reference TRBV19 and TRBJ2-7, is as follows: DGGITQSPKYLFRKEGQNVTLSCEQNLNHDAMYWYRQDPGQGLRLIYYSQIVNDFQKGDIAEGYSVSREKKESFPLTVTSAQKNPTAFYLCASSITDGAGEQYFGPGTRLTVT.

This clonotype was seen repeatedly, ten times or more. The rearrangement uses TRBV6-2 or TRBV6-3 and TRBJ1-6; tentative D call: TRBD1 (5 bases). The V gene's germline CDR1 is MNHEY and CDR2 SVGEGT. V dropped 4 bases and J dropped 2 bases, with 15 bases sitting between them. The CDR3 has 17 residues. The CDR3 sequence: CASSSLGGTTYNSPLHF. The CDR3 region has the DNA TGTGCCAGCAGTTCCTTGGGGGGGACCACCTATAATTCACCCCTCCACTTT.

This clonotype was seen at least ten times. The CDR3 sequence: CASSRFLEKGNTIYF. DNA for the CDR3: TGTGCCAGCAGTAGATTCCTCGAGAAGGGAAACACCATATATTTT. The chain links TRBV28 to TRBJ1-3, with unresolved D. Trimming removed 5 bases at V and 4 bases at J, with 15 bases between. There are 15 residues in the CDR3. Per germline, CDR1 MDHEN and CDR2 SYDVKM.

This clonotype occurred many times. DNA of the CDR3: TGTGCCAGCAGTTTAAGGGGACAGACCTTCAGCTACACCTTC. It translates to CASSLRGQTFSYTF. The chain uses TRBV27 and TRBJ1-2, with 7 bases fitting TRBD1. The germline CDR1 and CDR2 sequences are MNHEY and SMNVEV (reference sequence). J lost 9 bases, V lost 2 bases, and 9 bases had no gene match. The CDR3 is made up of 14 amino acids.